The table lists the clone carrying this TCR beta chain with a few counts. Preparation of the TCRbeta library used unique molecular identifiers. Using its own MiXCR run on the PCR reads, TCRdb lists one record per CDR3 protein. The sample yields roughly 500,000 distinct CDR3 sequences, around a third seen once. The data derive from a study of T-cell reconstitution after alpha-beta-depleted transplantation in children. Sequences were derived from PBMCs from the stem cell graft donor, sampled from the stem cell graft. The TCR comes from a human donor who donated a stem cell graft to a child with aplastic anemia.

This CDR3 reads CSARVSSGRVTDTQYF. The CDR3 DNA follows: TGCAGTGCTAGAGTATCTAGCGGGAGGGTAACAGATACGCAGTATTTT. The rearrangement links TRBV20-1 to TRBJ2-3, with 12 positions matching TRBD2. The CDR3 has 16 amino acids. Germline trimming cut 1 base from V and 3 bases from J; bases unmatched to any gene: 5. Germline CDR1 reads DFQATT; CDR2 reads SNEGSKA (reference sequence).